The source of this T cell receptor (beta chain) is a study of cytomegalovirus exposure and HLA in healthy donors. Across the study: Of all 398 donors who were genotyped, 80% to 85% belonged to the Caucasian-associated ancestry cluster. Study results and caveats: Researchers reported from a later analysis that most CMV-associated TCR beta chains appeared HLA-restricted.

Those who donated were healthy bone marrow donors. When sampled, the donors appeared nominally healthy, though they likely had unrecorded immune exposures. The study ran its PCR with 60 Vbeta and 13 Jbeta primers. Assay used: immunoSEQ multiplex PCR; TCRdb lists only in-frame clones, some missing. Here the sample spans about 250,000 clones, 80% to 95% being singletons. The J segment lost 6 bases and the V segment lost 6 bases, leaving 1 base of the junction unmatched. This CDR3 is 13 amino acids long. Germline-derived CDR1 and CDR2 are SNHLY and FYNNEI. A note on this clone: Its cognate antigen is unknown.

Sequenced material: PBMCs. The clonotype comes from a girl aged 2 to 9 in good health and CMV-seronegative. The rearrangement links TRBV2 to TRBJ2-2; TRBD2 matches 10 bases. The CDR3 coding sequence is TGTGCCAGCAGGGGACTAGCGTCCGGGGAGCTGTTTTTT. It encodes CASRGLASGELFF.